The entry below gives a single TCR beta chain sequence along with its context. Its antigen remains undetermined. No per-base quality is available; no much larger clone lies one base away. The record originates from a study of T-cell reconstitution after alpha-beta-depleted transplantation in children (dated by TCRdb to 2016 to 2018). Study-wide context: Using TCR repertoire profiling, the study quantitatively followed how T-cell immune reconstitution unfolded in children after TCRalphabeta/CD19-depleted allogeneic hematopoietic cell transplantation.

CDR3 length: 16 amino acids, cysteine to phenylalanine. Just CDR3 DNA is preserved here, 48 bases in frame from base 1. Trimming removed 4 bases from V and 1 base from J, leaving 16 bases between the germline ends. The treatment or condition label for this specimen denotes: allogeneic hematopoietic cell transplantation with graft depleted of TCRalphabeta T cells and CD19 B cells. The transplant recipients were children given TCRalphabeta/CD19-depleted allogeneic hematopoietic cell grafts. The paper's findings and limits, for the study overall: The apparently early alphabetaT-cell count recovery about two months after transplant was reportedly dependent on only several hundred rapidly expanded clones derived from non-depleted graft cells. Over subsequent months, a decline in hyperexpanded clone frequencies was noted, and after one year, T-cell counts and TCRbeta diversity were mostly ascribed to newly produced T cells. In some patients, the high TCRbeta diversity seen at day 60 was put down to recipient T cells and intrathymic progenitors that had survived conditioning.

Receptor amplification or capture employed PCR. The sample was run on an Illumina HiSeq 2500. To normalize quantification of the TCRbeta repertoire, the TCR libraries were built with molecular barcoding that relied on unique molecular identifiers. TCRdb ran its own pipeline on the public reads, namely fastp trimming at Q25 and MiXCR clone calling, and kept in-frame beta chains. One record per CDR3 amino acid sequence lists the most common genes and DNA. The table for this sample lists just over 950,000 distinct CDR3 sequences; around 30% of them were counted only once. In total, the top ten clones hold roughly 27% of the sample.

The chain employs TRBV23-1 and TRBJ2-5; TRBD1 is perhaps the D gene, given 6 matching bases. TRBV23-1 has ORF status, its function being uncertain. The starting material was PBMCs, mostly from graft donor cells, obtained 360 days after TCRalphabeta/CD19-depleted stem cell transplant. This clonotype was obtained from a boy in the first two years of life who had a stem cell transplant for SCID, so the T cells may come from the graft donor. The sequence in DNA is TGCGCCAGCAGTCGGACAGCGAGGACAGTCCAAGAGACCCAGTACTTC. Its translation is CASSRTARTVQETQYF.